This entry concerns a single TCR beta chain. This sample is drawn from a study of PD-1 blockade in classical Hodgkin lymphoma. All the patients suffered relapse after autologous stem cell transplantation, and brentuximab vedotin exposure differed. Trimming left V 0 bases short and J 5 bases short, with 4 bases between. CDR3 length equals 12 residues. Germline V gene sequence: CDR1 LNHNV, CDR2 YYDKDF (reference sequence). Profiled with immunoSEQ multiplex PCR; TCRdb holds only in-frame clones, not every one. The sample consists of around 10,000 clones, 80% of them appearing once. The J gene is TRBJ1-1, the V gene TRBV15; D unresolved. This sequence originates from a human donor with classical Hodgkin lymphoma. The sample consisted of peripheral blood mononuclear cells (PBMCs), taken before the second cycle of nivolumab. The CDR3 sequence is CATSRDNTEAFF. The CDR3 DNA sequence: TGTGCCACCAGCAGAGATAATACTGAAGCTTTCTTT.